These 29 T cell receptor beta chains were all obtained from the same sample, sequenced in a study of T cells in Graves' hyperthyroidism and ophthalmopathy. TCR beta CDR3 region amplification was performed from RNA transcripts. Initially, a first-round RT-PCR of the TCR CDR3 employed the HTBI primer set. TCRdb reanalysed the multiplex PCR reads using MiXCR and keeps one entry per CDR3 protein. The sample comprises approximately 610,000 distinct CDR3 sequences, about 14% of which are singletons, and about 4.5% rests with the top ten. Sequencing was performed on blood. The receptors derive from a woman aged 40 to 49 with Graves' ophthalmopathy.

This clonotype has at least ten counts. The chain combines TRBV7-2 with TRBJ1-2; 8 positions match TRBD1. Germline V gene data show CDR1 as SGHTA and CDR2 as FQGNSA. The CDR3 has 14 residues. The junction had 5 bases not matched to a gene; V was cut back by 1 base and J by 7 bases. The CDR3 DNA is TGTGCCAGCAGCTTAGTCCCGGGACAGGCTGGCTACACCTTC. Residues: CASSLVPGQAGYTF.

The chain combines TRBV7-8 with TRBJ1-5; TRBD1 matches at 7 bases. Germline V gene sequence: CDR1 SGHVS, CDR2 FQNEAQ. The J segment lost 0 bases and the V segment lost 5 bases, leaving 7 bases of the junction unmatched. The CDR3 has 16 amino acids. CDR3 nucleotides: TGTGCCAGCAGCCCTCTGACAGGGTATAGCAATCAGCCCCAGCATTTT. Protein product: CASSPLTGYSNQPQHF.

This clonotype has ten or more counts. The rearrangement joins TRBV10-3 to TRBJ2-5; D may be TRBD1 (6 bases). Germline V lookup: CDR1 ENHRY, CDR2 SYGVKD. V gave up 3 bases and J gave up 2 bases, with 13 bases separating them. The CDR3 is made up of 15 amino acids. CDR3 bases: TGTGCCATCAGTGAATCAGGGGCGATTCAAGAGACCCAGTACTTC. Encoded protein: CAISESGAIQETQYF.

The sample holds many counts of this clonotype. CDR3 region: CASSEGGRTQYF. CDR3 nucleotides: TGTGCCAGCTCGGAGGGAGGCCGTACCCAGTACTTC. This rearrangement joins TRBV6-1 to TRBJ2-5; D possibly corresponds to TRBD2 (6 bases). Germline V gene sequence: CDR1 MNHNS, CDR2 SASEGT. The CDR3 covers 12 residues. Between the trimmed V and J ends, which lost 8 bases and 8 bases, there was a span of 15 bases.

This clonotype was seen repeatedly, ten times or more. The V and J genes are TRBV30 and TRBJ1-2, with unresolved D. CDR1 is GTSNPN and CDR2 is SVGIG in the germline V gene (reference sequence). The CDR3 is 15 amino acids. V lost 3 bases and J lost 2, with 16 bases in between. The CDR3 nucleotides are TGTGCCTGGAGCCCAGATCTAGCTGGGAACTATGGCTACACCTTC. Translated: CAWSPDLAGNYGYTF.

This clonotype was recorded a few times. The conserved phenylalanine or tryptophan is not found at the CDR3 terminus, so this likely reflects a read error. CDR3 in amino acids: CASTGRCYEQYL. The CDR3 bases are TGTGCCAGCACGGGGAGGTGCTACGAGCAGTACCTC. The chain couples TRBV3-1 to TRBJ2-7, with D maybe TRBD2 (6 bases). The CDR3 covers 12 residues. V gave up 7 bases and J gave up 3 bases, with 10 bases separating them. Per the germline V gene, CDR1 is LGHDT and CDR2 is YNNKEL (reference sequence).

This clonotype was seen a single time. J is TRBJ1-1 and V is TRBV19; D is unresolved. This CDR3 is built from 14 residues. With 10 bases removed from V and 0 bases from J, the gap between germline ends came to 15 bases. Germline CDR1 is LNHDA and CDR2 is SQIVND (reference sequence). The CDR3 DNA sequence: TGTGCCAACCCGGGGAGGTCATTGAACACTGAAGCTTTCTTT. Amino acid sequence: CANPGRSLNTEAFF.

This clonotype was observed many times. The chain combines TRBV14 with TRBJ1-2; D perhaps matches TRBD1 (6 bases). The CDR3 extends over 15 amino acids. CDR1 and CDR2 (germline): SGHDN, FVKESK. V lost 0 bases and J 6 bases, leaving 14 bases between the germline ends. The CDR3 DNA reads as TGTGCCAGCAGCCAAGAGTACGCAGGGGTTGATGGCTACACCTTC. Protein sequence: CASSQEYAGVDGYTF. Full variable domain (rest looked up from reference TRBV14 and TRBJ1-2): EAGVTQFPSHSVIEKGQTVTLRCDPISGHDNLYWYRRVMGKEIKFLLHFVKESKQDESGMPNNRFLAERTGGTYSTLKVQPAELEDSGVYFCASSQEYAGVDGYTFGSGTRLTVV.

This chain links TRBV20-1 with TRBJ2-7; D is perhaps TRBD2 (5 bases). The CDR3 is 14 amino acids. CDR1 and CDR2 (germline): DFQATT, SNEGSKA (reference sequence). The V and J ends lost 4 bases and 3 bases respectively, with 16 bases between them. The DNA of the CDR3 is TGCAGTGCTACCCCGGGAAGAGTTGGCTACGAGCAGTACTTC. It specifies CSATPGRVGYEQYF.

This clonotype was recorded many times. The chain combines TRBV6-5 with TRBJ1-1, with a possible D match to TRBD1 (5 bases). CDR1 is MNHEY, CDR2 SVGAGI, per germline. The CDR3 covers 16 residues. Deletions cut 6 bases from V and 7 bases from J, with 24 bases between. CDR3 coding DNA: TGTGCCAGCAGATCCTTGAGGGGATCGAGGGAGGGTGAAGCTTTCTTT. Translation gives CASRSLRGSREGEAFF.

The chain carries TRBV19 and TRBJ2-2, with a tentative D call TRBD2 (6 bases). V was pared by 7 bases and J by 1 base, with 13 bases between. This CDR3 comprises 15 residues. CDR1 and CDR2 (germline): LNHDA, SQIVND (reference sequence). The DNA of the CDR3 is TGTGCCAGTACGGGGCGGGGTAAGAACACCGGGGAGCTGTTTTTT. It yields the protein CASTGRGKNTGELFF.

This clonotype was observed at least ten times. V usage is TRBV25-1 and J usage is TRBJ2-7; no definite D call. V lost 6 bases, J lost 3 bases, and 15 bases lay in between. CDR3 size: 14 residues. The germline V gene has CDR1 MGHDK and CDR2 SYGVNS. As DNA, the CDR3 is TGTGCCAGCAGCACCTCCCAAGCAAACTACGAGCAGTACTTC. Translated, it gives CASSTSQANYEQYF.

The CDR3 protein is CASSMTGGLAEQYF. CDR3 nucleotide sequence: TGTGCCAGCAGCATGACAGGGGGACTCGCAGAGCAGTACTTC. The gene calls are TRBV6-2 or TRBV6-3 and TRBJ2-7; 9 nucleotides match TRBD1. There are 14 residues in the CDR3. Germline CDR1 MNHEY, CDR2 SVGEGT. The V gene end was trimmed by 6 bases and the J gene end by 7 bases; junction bases not matched to a gene: 10.

The chain links TRBV6-1 to TRBJ2-7; 13 nucleotides align to TRBD2. This CDR3 spans 16 amino acids. Germline V CDR1 and CDR2: MNHNS, SASEGT. Trimming cost V 6 bases and J 1 base; bases outside gene matches: 6. The CDR3 DNA follows: TGTGCCAGCAGGCCCGTGACTAGCGGGAGGTCCTACGAGCAGTACTTC. It specifies CASRPVTSGRSYEQYF.

This clonotype occurred many times. This sequence joins TRBV19 and TRBJ2-2; 8 bases agree with TRBD2. This CDR3 has 18 residues. Germline V gene data show CDR1 as LNHDA and CDR2 as SQIVND (reference sequence). With V trimmed by 5 bases and J by 5 bases, 16 bases remained unmatched. CDR3 nucleotide sequence: TGTGCCAGTAGTCCCCGGGGAGCGGGAGTCGGTGGGACCGGGGAGCTGTTTTTT. It encodes CASSPRGAGVGGTGELFF.

J is TRBJ1-1 and V is TRBV28; D possibly corresponds to TRBD1 (6 bases). This CDR3 is 14 amino acids long. From germline, CDR1 is MDHEN and CDR2 SYDVKM. Trimming removed 5 bases from V and 1 base from J, with 11 bases in between. In DNA, the CDR3 is TGTGCCAGCAGTGAGGGGGGGAAGAACACTGAAGCTTTCTTT. Encoded protein: CASSEGGKNTEAFF.

This clonotype was observed many times. The rearrangement links TRBV6-1 to TRBJ1-1; 10 nucleotides agree with TRBD1. V shed 7 bases and J 1 base; nucleotides not matched to a gene: 3. This CDR3 comprises 14 residues. Germline loops: CDR1 MNHNS, CDR2 SASEGT. CDR3 region: CASTRTGGNTEAFF. CDR3 sequence (DNA): TGTGCCAGCACCAGGACAGGGGGGAACACTGAAGCTTTCTTT.

Comment on this clonotype: A read error may be the cause here, since a much bigger clone is one base away. The chain employs TRBV28 and TRBJ2-7; 7 nucleotides line up with TRBD1. The CDR3 consists of 15 residues. Per germline, CDR1 MDHEN and CDR2 SYDVKM. The CDR3 DNA follows: TGTGCCAGCAGCTCCTTTGGGACAGACTCCCACGAGCAGTACTTC. This codes for CASSSFGTDSHEQYF.

The table lists this clonotype with many counts. The chain is built from TRBV12-3 or TRBV12-4 and TRBJ1-6; D gene ambiguous. V was pared by 4 bases and J by 4 bases, with 8 bases between. The CDR3 has 14 amino acids. The CDR3 reads CASSSGGYNSPLHF. The CDR3 DNA sequence: TGTGCCAGCAGTTCCGGAGGTTATAATTCACCCCTCCACTTT.

This clonotype showed up many times. The rearrangement links TRBV19 to TRBJ2-7; 9 positions agree with TRBD1. Germline-derived CDR1 and CDR2 are LNHDA and SQIVND (reference sequence). CDR3 size: 15 residues. The ends lost 0 bases at V and 3 bases at J; junction bases unmatched: 3. The CDR3 DNA reads as TGTGCCAGTAGTATAGAAGGGACAGGGATCTACGAGCAGTACTTC. Encoded protein: CASSIEGTGIYEQYF. The variable domain in full, with the rest retrieved from reference TRBV19 and TRBJ2-7, is DGGITQSPKYLFRKEGQNVTLSCEQNLNHDAMYWYRQDPGQGLRLIYYSQIVNDFQKGDIAEGYSVSREKKESFPLTVTSAQKNPTAFYLCASSIEGTGIYEQYFGPGTRLTVT.

This clonotype appeared a few times. V gene TRBV18 combines with J gene TRBJ1-2; TRBD1 aligns across 12 bases. V shed 5 bases, J shed 3 bases, and the junction held 4 bases outside the gene matches. The CDR3 totals 15 residues. Germline CDR1 reads KGHSH; CDR2 reads LQKENI. This chain's CDR3 is CASSTGQGADYGYTF. CDR3 sequence (DNA): TGTGCCAGCTCAACGGGACAGGGGGCAGACTATGGCTACACCTTC.

This clonotype appeared many times. This chain uses TRBV30 with TRBJ2-4; possible D gene TRBD1, 5 bases. The CDR3 consists of 15 residues. Trimming pared 1 base from V and 0 bases from J, leaving 10 bases between. Germline assignment: CDR1 GTSNPN and CDR2 SVGIG (reference sequence). CDR3 coding DNA: TGTGCCTGGAGTGGGCAGGGTCTAGCCAAAAACATTCAGTACTTC. As protein: CAWSGQGLAKNIQYF.

The table lists this clonotype with many counts. The chain employs TRBV14 and TRBJ1-2, with D perhaps matching TRBD1 (5 bases). V was cut by 1 base and J by 8 bases, with 14 bases left in between. CDR3 length: 14 amino acids. Germline CDR1 and CDR2: SGHDN and FVKESK. The CDR3 loop is CASSQALGVTGYTF. DNA for the CDR3: TGTGCCAGCAGCCAAGCTCTAGGGGTAACAGGCTACACCTTC.

The genes are TRBV10-3 and TRBJ2-5; the D is unclear. The germline V and J ends were trimmed by 3 bases and 0 bases, with 8 bases remaining between them. The CDR3 runs to 14 residues. Germline values: CDR1 ENHRY, CDR2 SYGVKD. The CDR3 protein is CAISDPQYQETQYF. The CDR3, as DNA: TGTGCCATCAGTGATCCGCAGTACCAAGAGACCCAGTACTTC.

This clonotype was counted ten times or more. V gene TRBV5-1 combines with J gene TRBJ1-2; no clear D. Germline CDR1 is SGHRS and CDR2 is YFSETQ. The CDR3 extends over 15 amino acids. V lost 0 bases, J lost 1 base, and 10 bases lay in between. CDR3 sequence (DNA): TGCGCCAGCAGCTTGGATACCGCACTTAACTATGGCTACACCTTC. Encoded protein: CASSLDTALNYGYTF.

The rearrangement uses TRBV27 and TRBJ2-5; 10 nucleotides match TRBD2. This CDR3 region has 14 residues. J was trimmed by 4 bases and V by 6 bases; bases with no gene match: 5. Germline CDR1 is MNHEY and CDR2 is SMNVEV (reference sequence). The CDR3 reads CASRAAGGPETQYF. The CDR3 bases are TGTGCCAGCAGGGCAGCGGGAGGGCCAGAGACCCAGTACTTC.

This clonotype was picked up a small number of times. The rearrangement uses TRBV7-9 and TRBJ2-7; D gene unclear. The CDR3 is 12 residues long. Germline CDR1 reads SEHNR; CDR2 reads FQNEAQ (reference sequence). V lost 5 bases to trimming and J lost 5 bases, with 10 bases between them. CDR3 sequence (DNA): TGTGCCAGCAGCCCGACGGTTGACGAGCAGTACTTC. As protein: CASSPTVDEQYF.

The chain couples TRBV29-1 to TRBJ2-2; D not certain. Trimming left V 3 bases short and J 3 bases short, with 5 bases between. Germline V gene data show CDR1 as SQVTM and CDR2 as ANQGSEA. The CDR3 covers 12 residues. This CDR3 is CSVEKDTGELFF. In DNA form, the CDR3 reads TGCAGCGTTGAGAAGGACACCGGGGAGCTGTTTTTT.

This clonotype was recorded at least ten times. V and J are TRBV28 and TRBJ2-7; TRBD1 matches at 7 bases. Germline values: CDR1 MDHEN, CDR2 SYDVKM. The CDR3 has 15 residues. The J segment lost 4 bases and the V segment lost 6 bases, leaving 12 bases of the junction unmatched. Written as DNA, the CDR3 is TGTGCCAGCAGCCAGGCAAGACAGGGCTCGTACGAGCAGTACTTC. Amino acid sequence: CASSQARQGSYEQYF.